The clone carrying this TCR beta chain was seen a handful of times. Its target is not known. The data stem from a study of beta chain features in type 1 diabetes. Study-level information: There were approximately 110,000,000 sorted cells examined across all samples.

General study results and limits: Moderate but significant shortening of TCRB CDR3s was recorded in all four CD4+ subsets from Type 1 diabetes patients. Individuals with type 1 diabetes displayed fewer insertions and more deletions at VDJ junctions.

CDR3 size: 13 residues. Germline values: CDR1 LNHNV, CDR2 YYDKDF (reference sequence). Trimming took 0 bases from V and 6 from J; bases not matched to a gene: 0. Every bit of the isolated RNA underwent reverse transcription, so sequencing read expressed TCRB transcripts. Using immunoSEQ multiplex PCR, the repertoire was profiled, and TCRdb retains in-frame clones only, with some absent. The sample lists around 160,000 clones; under 60% were seen once. The clonotype comes from a young man in good health. Sequenced material: Tregs from blood. The chain recombines TRBV15 with TRBJ2-5; 8 bases are shared with TRBD1. CDR3 in amino acids: CATSRDRGQTQYF. The CDR3 DNA sequence: TGTGCCACCAGCAGAGACAGGGGGCAGACCCAGTACTTC. Supplemented by reference TRBV15 and TRBJ2-5, the full variable domain reads DAMVIQNPRYQVTQFGKPVTLSCSQTLNHNVMYWYQQKSSQAPKLLFHYYDKDFNNEADTPDNFQSRRPNTSFCFLDIRSPGLGDTAMYLCATSRDRGQTQYFGPGTRLLVL.